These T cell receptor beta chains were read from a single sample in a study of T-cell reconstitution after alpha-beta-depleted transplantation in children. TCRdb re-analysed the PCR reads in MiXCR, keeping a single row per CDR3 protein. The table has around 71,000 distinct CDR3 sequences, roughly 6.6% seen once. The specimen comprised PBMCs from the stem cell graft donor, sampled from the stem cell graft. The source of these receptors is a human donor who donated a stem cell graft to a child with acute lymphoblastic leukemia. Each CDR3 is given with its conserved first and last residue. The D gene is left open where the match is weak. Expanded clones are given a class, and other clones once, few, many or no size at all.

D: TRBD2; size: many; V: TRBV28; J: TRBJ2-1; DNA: TGTGCCAGCAGTTCCTCCTTTAGCGGGATTTCGGATGAGCAGTTCTTC; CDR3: CASSSSFSGISDEQFF
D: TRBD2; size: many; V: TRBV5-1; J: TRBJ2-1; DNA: TGCGCCAGCATGCCTAGCGGGAGCGATGAGCAGTTCTTC; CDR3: CASMPSGSDEQFF
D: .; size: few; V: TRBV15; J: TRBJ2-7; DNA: TGTGCCACCAGCAGAGAAAAGGGGGGCCTAGCCTACGAGCAGTACTTC; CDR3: CATSREKGGLAYEQYF
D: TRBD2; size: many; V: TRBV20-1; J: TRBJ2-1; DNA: TGCAGTGCTACCCCGTCTAGCGGGAGTAACAATGAGCAGTTCTTC; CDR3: CSATPSSGSNNEQFF
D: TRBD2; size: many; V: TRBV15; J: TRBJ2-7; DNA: TGTGCCACCAGCAGAGATCGGGGGGGGTTATCTTCCTACGAGCAGTACTTC; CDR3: CATSRDRGGLSSYEQYF
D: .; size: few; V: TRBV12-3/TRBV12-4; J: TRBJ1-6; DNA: TGTGCCAGCAGTTTTCGACGGCCCATCATCAATTCACCCCTCCACTTT; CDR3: CASSFRRPIINSPLHF
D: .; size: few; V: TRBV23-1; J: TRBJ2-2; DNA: TGCGCCAGCATAGGGTCGAAGTTGGCCACCGGGGAGCTGTTTTTT; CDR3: CASIGSKLATGELFF
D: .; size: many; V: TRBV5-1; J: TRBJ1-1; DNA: TGCGCCAGCAGCCAAAAACAAGTGAACACTGAAGCTTTCTTT; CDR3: CASSQKQVNTEAFF
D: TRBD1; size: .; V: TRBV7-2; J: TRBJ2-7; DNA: TGTGCCAGCAGCTTAAGGGGGACAGAAAACTACTTC; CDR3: CASSLRGTENYF
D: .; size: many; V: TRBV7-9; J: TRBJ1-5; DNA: TGTGCCAGCAGCTTAGTCTCGGGGCCCCAGCATTTT; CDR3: CASSLVSGPQHF
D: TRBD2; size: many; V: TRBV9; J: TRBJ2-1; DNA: TGTGCCAGCAGCGTAGGGGGGCTAGCGGGAGTTGCGGACAATGAGCAGTTCTTC; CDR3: CASSVGGLAGVADNEQFF
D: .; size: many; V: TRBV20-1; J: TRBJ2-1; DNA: TGCAGTGCTGTCGTAGGCTACAATGAGCAGTTCTTC; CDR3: CSAVVGYNEQFF
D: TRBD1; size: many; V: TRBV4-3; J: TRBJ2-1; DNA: TGCGCCAGCAGCCAAGATACAGGGGGATCTGGTAGCAATGAGCAGTTCTTC; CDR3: CASSQDTGGSGSNEQFF
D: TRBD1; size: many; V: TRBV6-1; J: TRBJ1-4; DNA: TGTGCCAGCCAGGTTTTAGGGACAGGGGAGGAAAAACTGTTTTTT; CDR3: CASQVLGTGEEKLFF
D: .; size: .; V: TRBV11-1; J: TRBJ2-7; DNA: TGTGCCAGCAGGCCTGGCGTGGCCTACGAGCAGTACTTC; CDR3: CASRPGVAYEQYF
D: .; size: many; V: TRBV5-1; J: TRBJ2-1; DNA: TGCGCCAGCAGCTTGGGGGGGGGCCGAAATGAGCAGTTCTTC; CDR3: CASSLGGGRNEQFF
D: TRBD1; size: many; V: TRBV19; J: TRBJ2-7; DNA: TGTGCCAGTAGTGCCGGACAGGGGTTTTCCTACGAGCAGTACTTC; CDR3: CASSAGQGFSYEQYF